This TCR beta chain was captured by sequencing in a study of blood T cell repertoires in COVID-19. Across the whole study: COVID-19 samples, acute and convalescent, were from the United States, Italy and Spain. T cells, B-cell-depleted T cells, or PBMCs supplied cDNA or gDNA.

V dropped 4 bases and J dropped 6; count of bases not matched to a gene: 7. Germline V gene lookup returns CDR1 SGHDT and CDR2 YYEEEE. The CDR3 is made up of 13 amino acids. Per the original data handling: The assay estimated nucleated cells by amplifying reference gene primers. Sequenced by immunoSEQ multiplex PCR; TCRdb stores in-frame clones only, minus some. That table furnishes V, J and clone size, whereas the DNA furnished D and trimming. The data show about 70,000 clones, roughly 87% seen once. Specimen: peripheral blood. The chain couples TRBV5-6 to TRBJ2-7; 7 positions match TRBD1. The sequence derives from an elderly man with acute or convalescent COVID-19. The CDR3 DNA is TGTGCCAGCAGCCGACAGGGTGCGGGCGAGCAGTACTTC. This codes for CASSRQGAGEQYF.